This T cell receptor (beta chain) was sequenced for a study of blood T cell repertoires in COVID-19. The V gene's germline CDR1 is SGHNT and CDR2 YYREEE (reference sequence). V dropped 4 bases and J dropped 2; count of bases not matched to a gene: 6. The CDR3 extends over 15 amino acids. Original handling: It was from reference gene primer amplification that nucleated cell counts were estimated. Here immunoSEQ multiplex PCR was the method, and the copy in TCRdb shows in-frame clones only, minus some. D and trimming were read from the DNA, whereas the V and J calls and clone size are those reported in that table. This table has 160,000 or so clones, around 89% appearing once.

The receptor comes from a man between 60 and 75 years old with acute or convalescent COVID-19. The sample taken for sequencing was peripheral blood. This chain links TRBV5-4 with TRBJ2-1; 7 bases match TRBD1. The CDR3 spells CASSINRGTYNEQFF. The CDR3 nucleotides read TGTGCCAGCAGCATAAACAGGGGTACCTACAATGAGCAGTTCTTC.